The 17 T cell receptor beta chains reported below all come from one sample, sequenced in a study of Ad26.COV2.S vaccination and SARS-CoV-2 variants. Specified treatment: approximately 18 received Ad26.COV2.S at low or high dose, single or two shots; a few received placebo; per-sample allocation not given. After the first vaccine or placebo injection, samples were drawn on day 63. Produced via immunoSEQ multiplex PCR; TCRdb's table is partial and in-frame only. The sample records some 460,000 clones, 70% to 90% being singletons. The source material was peripheral blood, sampled in a trial of Ad26.COV2.S vaccine versus placebo. The receptors derive from a person aged 18-60 years who received the Ad26.COV2.S COVID-19 vaccine or a placebo.

The rearrangement joins TRBV30 to TRBJ1-6; D unresolved. There are 16 residues in the CDR3. Germline V lookup: CDR1 GTSNPN, CDR2 SVGIG (reference sequence). The V end lost 2 bases, the J end lost 9 bases, and 20 bases lay between the germline ends. CDR3 sequence reads: CAWSLVNPSSSSPLHF. CDR3 nucleotides: TGTGCCTGGAGTTTGGTCAACCCCTCTAGTAGTTCACCCCTCCACTTT. The variable domain in full, completed from reference TRBV30 and TRBJ1-6, reads SQTIHQWPATLVQPVGSPLSLECTVEGTSNPNLYWYRQAAGRGLQLLFYSVGIGQISSEVPQNLSASRPQDRQFILSSKKLLLSDSGFYLCAWSLVNPSSSSPLHFGNGTRLTVT.

This clone was seen only once. The rearrangement uses TRBV2 and TRBJ1-2; D perhaps matches TRBD1 (5 bases). Germline CDR1 reads SNHLY; CDR2 reads FYNNEI. V was shortened by 1 base and J by 8 bases, with 14 bases between the two germline ends. CDR3 length: 14 amino acids. The CDR3 sequence is CASSEGQGAPGYTF. The CDR3 DNA follows: TGTGCCAGCAGTGAAGGGCAGGGTGCGCCGGGCTACACCTTC.

V gene TRBV1 combines with J gene TRBJ2-1. TRBV1 is flagged as a pseudogene. The CDR3 sequence is 15 residues long. Here the CDR3 reads CTSRCEDQSVREQFF. The CDR3 nucleotides read TGCACCAGCAGATGTGAGGACCAGTCGGTGAGGGAGCAGTTCTTC.

The V call is TRBV6-5, the J call TRBJ1-2, with a possible D match to TRBD1 (5 bases). V was shortened by 4 bases and J by 1 base, with 13 bases between the two germline ends. This CDR3 is 15 amino acids long. Looked up from germline, CDR1 is MNHEY and CDR2 is SVGAGI. The CDR3 protein is CASSFSLGGNYGYTF. CDR3 sequence (DNA): TGTGCCAGCAGTTTCTCCCTGGGGGGTAACTATGGCTACACCTTC.

The V call is TRBV2, the J call TRBJ2-4, with D unclear. The V and J ends lost 2 bases and 15 bases respectively, with 11 bases between them. Germline V gene sequence: CDR1 SNHLY, CDR2 FYNNEI. The CDR3 spans 11 residues. The CDR3 DNA sequence: TGTGCCAGCAGTGAAACGGAGACTGGGTACTTC. Protein sequence: CASSETETGYF.

The chain employs TRBV7-2 and TRBJ2-7, with 11 bases identical to TRBD1. CDR3 length: 15 amino acids. The germline gives CDR1 SGHTA, CDR2 FQGNSA. V lost 1 base and J lost 3; bases outside the gene matches: 2. This CDR3 is CASSLGGTGGYEQYF. CDR3 bases: TGTGCCAGCAGCTTAGGCGGGACAGGGGGCTACGAGCAGTACTTC.

The chain uses TRBV15 and TRBJ1-3; D ambiguous. From germline, CDR1 is LNHNV and CDR2 YYDKDF (reference sequence). CDR3 length: 14 amino acids. V was clipped by 9 bases and J by 0 bases, with 12 bases between them. The CDR3 DNA reads TGTGCCACTAGTGCGTCCCGCTCTGGAAACACCATATATTTT. Its protein product is CATSASRSGNTIYF.

The chain has TRBV3-1 (or the pseudogene TRBV3-2) and TRBJ2-7; TRBD1 might be the D (6 bases). The CDR3 loop spans 13 amino acids. Trimming shortened V by 3 bases and J by 4 bases, and 10 bases separated the two germline ends. Germline V gives CDR1 LGHDT, CDR2 YNNKEL (reference sequence). The DNA for the CDR3 is TGTGCCAGCAGCCAGAGGGGGACGTACGAGCAGTACTTC. Residues: CASSQRGTYEQYF.

This chain joins TRBV4-1 and TRBJ1-2; D is unresolved. Germline assignment: CDR1 MGHRA and CDR2 YSYEKL. The V and J ends lost 0 bases and 2 bases respectively, with 7 bases between them. The CDR3 has 14 residues. CDR3 nucleotides: TGCGCCAGCAGCCAAGATTTCTACAACTATGGCTACACCTTC. Encoded protein: CASSQDFYNYGYTF.

CDR3 sequence: CASLPPGGYYEQYF. CDR3 nucleotide sequence: TGTGCCAGCCTTCCTCCAGGTGGGTACTACGAGCAGTACTTC. The rearrangement links TRBV6-5 to TRBJ2-7; D gene unclear. V shed 8 bases and J shed 3 bases, with 17 bases lying between them. CDR3 length: 14 residues. Germline V lookup: CDR1 MNHEY, CDR2 SVGAGI.

This clone has just a few counts. The chain combines TRBV9 with TRBJ2-3, with 8 bases aligning to TRBD2. Germline V lookup: CDR1 SGDLS, CDR2 YYNGEE. There are 16 residues in the CDR3. The junction had 7 bases not matched to a gene; V was cut back by 2 bases and J by 2 bases. The DNA for the CDR3 is TGTGCCAGCAGCGTCGGCAGACTAGCGCCCACAGATACGCAGTATTTT. It encodes CASSVGRLAPTDTQYF.

The V and J genes are TRBV7-8 and TRBJ1-4; D is uncertain. CDR3 length: 11 amino acids. The V and J ends lost 5 bases and 7 bases respectively, with 5 bases between them. CDR1 is SGHVS and CDR2 is FQNEAQ in the germline V gene. CDR3 sequence (DNA): TGTGCCAGCAGCCCATCTGAAAAACTGTTTTTT. Translating it yields CASSPSEKLFF.

The chain uses TRBV29-1 and TRBJ2-2; 7 nucleotides agree with TRBD2. V shed 4 bases, J shed 0 bases, and the junction held 14 bases outside the gene matches. Germline V gene lookup returns CDR1 SQVTM and CDR2 ANQGSEA. The CDR3 totals 18 residues. CDR3 coding DNA: TGCAGCGTTGTGTGGGCTAGCGGACCAATCGCGAACACCGGGGAGCTGTTTTTT. This translates into CSVVWASGPIANTGELFF.

This sequence joins TRBV5-8 and TRBJ2-1; D is unresolved. V was trimmed by 0 bases and J by 4 bases, leaving 17 bases between them. The germline CDR1 and CDR2 sequences are SGHTS and YDEGEE. The CDR3 sequence is 17 residues long. CDR3 amino acids: CASSLGIRSEEYNEQFF. CDR3 DNA: TGTGCCAGCAGCTTGGGAATCCGCAGCGAAGAATACAATGAGCAGTTCTTC.

The chain couples TRBV27 to TRBJ2-2, with D perhaps matching TRBD2 (6 bases). Per germline, CDR1 MNHEY and CDR2 SMNVEV (reference sequence). Between the trimmed V and J ends, which lost 8 bases and 6 bases, there was a span of 13 bases. CDR3 size: 13 residues. The CDR3 reads CASARRAPGELFF. The CDR3, as DNA: TGTGCCAGCGCAAGGAGGGCCCCCGGGGAGCTGTTTTTT.

The chain has TRBV28 and TRBJ2-3; tentatively, D is TRBD2 (7 bases). This CDR3 comprises 16 residues. Germline V gene data show CDR1 as MDHEN and CDR2 as SYDVKM. Trimming cost V 2 bases and J 1 base, with 13 bases left between them. The CDR3 reads CASSLRQGRGTDTQYF. Written as DNA, the CDR3 is TGTGCCAGCAGTTTAAGGCAGGGGAGGGGCACAGATACGCAGTATTTT.

The chain joins TRBV27 to TRBJ2-1; 11 bases are a match to TRBD1. This CDR3 has 18 amino acids. CDR1 MNHEY and CDR2 SMNVEV come from the germline V gene (reference sequence). The V gene end was trimmed by 4 bases and the J gene end by 9 bases; junction bases not matched to a gene: 17. The CDR3 spells CASSSLGPPGQGGSEQFF. The CDR3 DNA is TGTGCCAGCAGTTCGCTAGGTCCCCCGGGACAGGGGGGTAGTGAGCAGTTCTTC.